The entry below describes one T cell receptor beta chain. This sample was taken from a study of blood T cells in healthy people across ages. The CDR3 totals 14 residues. Trimming took 4 bases from V and 2 from J, leaving 14 bases between them. Germline values: CDR1 GTSNPN, CDR2 SVGIG (reference sequence). Primed by a sample-barcoded 5' primer and a J-beta primer mix, a second PCR proceeded for about 7 to 12 cycles. TCRdb re-called the 5' RACE reads with MiXCR, one entry per CDR3 protein. Counted here are some 1,800,000 distinct CDR3 sequences, about 39% occurring once; the ten biggest clones make up around 23%.

Sequenced sample: blood. The chain employs TRBV30 and TRBJ1-1, with D perhaps matching TRBD1 (6 bases). The clonotype comes from a human donor in good health. For the CDR3, the DNA is TGTGCCTGGAAGGGGGATGGGGATAACACTGAAGCTTTCTTT. Its translation: CAWKGDGDNTEAFF.